The sequence of this T cell receptor beta chain was determined in a study of blood T cell repertoires in COVID-19. Study information: The study drew acute and convalescent COVID-19 samples from the United States, Italy and Spain.

The length of the CDR3 is 15 residues. The protocol was immunoSEQ multiplex PCR, while the TCRdb copy is restricted to in-frame clones and leaves out a portion. The table lists some 110,000 clones, around 83% of them singletons. The clonotype comes from an elderly woman with acute or convalescent COVID-19. Material for sequencing was peripheral blood. The V call is TRBV21-1, the J call TRBJ2-1; the table's D call of TRBD2 was not tested on the DNA. TRBV21-1 is a pseudogene locus. CDR3 sequence: CASGREGSSYNEQFF. The CDR3 nucleotides read TGTGCCAGCGGACGGGAGGGTAGCTCCTACAATGAGCAGTTCTTC.